The 9 T cell receptor beta chains below were found in one sample sequenced in a study of OX40 agonist ivuxolimab in advanced cancers. Repertoires were generated with immunoSEQ multiplex PCR, while TCRdb's copy carries only in-frame clones and drops some. This sample yields roughly 67,000 clones, of which about 89% are seen a single time; roughly 0.64% belongs to the top ten. The sample here was CD4+ or CD8+ T cells sorted from blood, taken in a trial of the OX40 agonist ivuxolimab. The receptors were sampled from an adult with an advanced solid tumor such as melanoma, head and neck, liver or kidney cancer.

The CDR3 sequence is CAWSVERNTGELFF. The CDR3 DNA reads TGTGCCTGGAGTGTGGAGAGAAACACCGGGGAGCTGTTTTTT. This chain connects TRBV30 to TRBJ2-2; D not certain. Trimming removed 0 bases from V and 2 bases from J, with 7 bases in between. The CDR3 spans 14 residues. Germline lookup yields CDR1 GTSNPN and CDR2 SVGIG (reference sequence).

V gene TRBV6-1 combines with J gene TRBJ1-3, with TRBD1 as a possible D gene (5 bases). This CDR3 has 15 amino acids. CDR1 and CDR2 (germline): MNHNS, SASEGT. With 3 bases removed from V and 1 base from J, the gap between germline ends came to 10 bases. The CDR3 reads CASSEGPVSGNTIYF. The CDR3 coding sequence is TGTGCCAGCAGTGAGGGGCCAGTGTCTGGAAACACCATATATTTT.

J is TRBJ2-7 and V is TRBV29-1, with D perhaps matching TRBD2 (5 bases). The V and J ends lost 7 bases and 2 bases respectively, with 12 bases between them. The germline V gene encodes CDR1 SQVTM and CDR2 ANQGSEA. This CDR3 spans 12 amino acids. CDR3 protein: CSGRSSTYEQYF. The CDR3 DNA follows: TGCAGCGGGAGGTCCTCGACCTACGAGCAGTACTTC.

V usage is TRBV5-4 and J usage is TRBJ1-1; 9 nucleotides agree with TRBD1. CDR3 size: 16 residues. The V gene end was trimmed by 4 bases and the J gene end by 0 bases; junction bases not matched to a gene: 7. Germline V gives CDR1 SGHNT, CDR2 YYREEE (reference sequence). This CDR3 is CASSPGQGIMNTEAFF. CDR3 bases: TGTGCCAGCAGCCCTGGACAGGGGATCATGAACACTGAAGCTTTCTTT.

This clone was seen repeatedly, ten times or more. V is TRBV1 and J is TRBJ1-6; the table's TRBD1 call for D was not verified on the DNA. TRBV1 counts as a pseudogene. The CDR3 is made up of 14 amino acids. The CDR3 sequence is CTSSQVGWLSPLHF. In DNA form, the CDR3 reads TGCACCAGCAGCCAAGTTGGTTGGCTCTCACCCCTCCACTTT.

The gene calls are TRBV6-5 and TRBJ2-7, with 8 bases matching TRBD2. Per the germline V gene, CDR1 is MNHEY and CDR2 is SVGAGI. This CDR3 comprises 14 residues. V trimming: 5 bases; J trimming: 0 bases; junction bases outside the gene matches: 3. The CDR3 reads CASSRREASYEQYF. CDR3 coding DNA: TGTGCCAGCAGTCGGCGGGAGGCCTCCTACGAGCAGTACTTC.

DNA of the CDR3: TGTGCCAACTCAGGGAGGGAGGGAAGTGGCACTGAAGCTTTCTTT. Amino acid sequence: CANSGREGSGTEAFF. This chain links TRBV28 with TRBJ1-1; D may be TRBD1 (5 bases). The CDR3 has 15 amino acids. Trimming left V 10 bases short and J 4 bases short, with 22 bases between. Germline values: CDR1 MDHEN, CDR2 SYDVKM.

The chain joins TRBV2 to TRBJ2-1, with 7 bases identical to TRBD1. Trimming at V came to 4 bases and at J to 5 bases, leaving 8 bases not matched to a gene. Germline-derived CDR1 and CDR2 are SNHLY and FYNNEI. The CDR3 covers 15 residues. Here the CDR3 reads CASSVETGYHNEQFF. The CDR3 DNA is TGTGCCAGCAGTGTGGAGACAGGGTATCACAATGAGCAGTTCTTC.

About this clone: The germline gene is not matched at one end of the junction; a read error may be the cause. This sequence joins TRBV5-5 and TRBJ2-3; D not resolved. Germline-derived CDR1 and CDR2 are SGHKS and YYEKEE (reference sequence). This CDR3 comprises 16 residues. The CDR3 DNA is TGTGCCAGCAGCGCGCTTTCTTTCGGTGGCACAAATACGCAGTATTTT. Protein product: CASSALSFGGTNTQYF.